The 19 T cell receptor beta chains in this list originate from one sample, sequenced in a study of shared clonotypes between healthy human individuals. The protocol was immunoSEQ multiplex PCR, while the TCRdb copy is restricted to in-frame clones and leaves out a portion. The table includes 2,100,000 or so clones, approximately 95% detected once. The sample was naive CD4+ T cells sorted from blood. Indicated subset: CD45RA+ positively selected. The receptors stem from a man aged 18 to 35 in good health.

Written as DNA, the CDR3 is TGTGCCAGCAGCCGGGGACAGGGGAGGACAGATACGCAGTATTTT. Encoded protein: CASSRGQGRTDTQYF. The chain couples TRBV11-3 to TRBJ2-3; 10 bases align to TRBD1. Germline V lookup: CDR1 SGHNT, CDR2 YENEEA. The ends lost 5 bases at V and 3 bases at J; junction bases unmatched: 5. This CDR3 spans 15 amino acids.

This chain connects TRBV6-6 to TRBJ1-2, with a tentative D call TRBD1 (6 bases). Trimming pared 6 bases from V and 4 bases from J, leaving 18 bases between. This CDR3 contains 15 residues. Germline-derived CDR1 and CDR2 are MNHNY and SVGAGI (reference sequence). The CDR3 DNA is TGTGCCAGCAGCCTAAAGGGGGGGGAACGCTATGGCTACACCTTC. Translated, it gives CASSLKGGERYGYTF.

The chain combines TRBV28 with TRBJ1-1; 7 bases fit TRBD1. This CDR3 is 16 amino acids long. With V trimmed by 9 bases and J by 0 bases, 13 bases remained unmatched. The germline V gene encodes CDR1 MDHEN and CDR2 SYDVKM. The CDR3 coding sequence is TGTGCCAGTCGTGCGGGAGGGGGCCTTATGAACACTGAAGCTTTCTTT. The encoded protein is CASRAGGGLMNTEAFF.

This chain uses TRBV9 with TRBJ2-2, with TRBD2 matching over 9 bases. The V segment lost 3 bases and the J segment 5 bases; nucleotides outside the gene matches: 5. The CDR3 contains 15 residues. Germline assignment: CDR1 SGDLS and CDR2 YYNGEE. CDR3 in DNA: TGTGCCAGCAGCGGTCGCGGGAGGGCGACCGGGGAGCTGTTTTTT. This translates into CASSGRGRATGELFF. The full variable domain, completed using reference TRBV9 and TRBJ2-2, is DSGVTQTPKHLITATGQRVTLRCSPRSGDLSVYWYQQSLDQGLQFLIQYYNGEERAKGNILERFSAQQFPDLHSELNLSSLELGDSALYFCASSGRGRATGELFFGEGSRLTVL.

The chain combines TRBV5-1 with TRBJ2-7; 8 positions match TRBD2. Germline assignment: CDR1 SGHRS and CDR2 YFSETQ. Trimming removed 4 bases from V and 5 bases from J; junction bases left unmatched: 8. CDR3 length equals 14 residues. The CDR3 DNA is TGCGCCAGCAGCCCACGGGGCGGGGGGCACGAGCAGTACTTC. This gives the protein CASSPRGGGHEQYF. Looking up the rest from reference TRBV5-1 and TRBJ2-7 gives the full variable domain: KAGVTQTPRYLIKTRGQQVTLSCSPISGHRSVSWYQQTPGQGLQFLFEYFSETQRNKGNFPGRFSGRQFSNSRSEMNVSTLELGDSALYLCASSPRGGGHEQYFGPGTRLTVT.

This chain links TRBV27 with TRBJ2-1; TRBD2 is a possible D gene (5 bases). This CDR3 is built from 8 residues. Germline V gene data show CDR1 as MNHEY and CDR2 as SMNVEV (reference sequence). In nucleotides, the CDR3 is TGTTATCCGGGATCGGGGTTCTTC. It specifies CYPGSGFF.

This clone was picked up one time. The J gene is TRBJ2-2, the V gene TRBV9; the match to TRBD2 covers 8 bases. The length of the CDR3 is 16 residues. J was trimmed by 2 bases and V by 1 base; bases with no gene match: 4. Per germline, CDR1 SGDLS and CDR2 YYNGEE. The CDR3 DNA sequence: TGTGCCAGCAGCGTATACGCGGGGGGCAACACCGGGGAGCTGTTTTTT. Translating gives CASSVYAGGNTGELFF.

J is TRBJ1-5 and V is TRBV19, with no clear D. Germline assignment: CDR1 LNHDA and CDR2 SQIVND (reference sequence). The V end was cut by 5 bases, the J end by 2 bases, with 10 bases between. The CDR3 is made up of 14 amino acids. The CDR3 coding sequence is TGTGCCAGTAGTTCCTATGGTGGCAATCAGCCCCAGCATTTT. Translating gives CASSSYGGNQPQHF.

This chain connects TRBV30 to TRBJ1-5, with 8 bases matching TRBD1. The CDR3 runs 15 residues. V dropped 0 bases and J dropped 1; count of bases not matched to a gene: 2. CDR1 and CDR2 from the germline V gene are GTSNPN and SVGIG (reference sequence). CDR3 loop: CAWSVRTGSNQPQHF. The CDR3 bases are TGTGCCTGGAGTGTAAGGACAGGGAGCAATCAGCCCCAGCATTTT.

This clone was seen a single time. The genes are TRBV7-9 and TRBJ2-2; D is unclear. The V gene lost 5 bases and the J gene lost 1 base, with 14 bases spanning the gap. The CDR3 spans 16 residues. From germline, CDR1 is SEHNR and CDR2 FQNEAQ (reference sequence). DNA for the CDR3: TGTGCCAGCAGCCCTCCCGGACGGCAGAACACCGGGGAGCTGTTTTTT. It yields the protein CASSPPGRQNTGELFF.

The chain recombines TRBV7-3 with TRBJ2-2; a possible D gene is TRBD2 (5 bases). Trimming pared 5 bases from V and 6 bases from J, leaving 10 bases between. The length of the CDR3 is 13 residues. The germline gives CDR1 SGHTA, CDR2 FQGTGA. The CDR3: CASSPLSAGELFF. DNA for the CDR3: TGTGCCAGCAGCCCCCTTAGCGCCGGGGAGCTGTTTTTT.

The chain joins TRBV7-9 to TRBJ1-3; 12 nucleotides match TRBD1. After removal of 5 bases from V and 0 bases from J, the junction contained 11 bases not matched to a gene. The germline CDR1 and CDR2 sequences are SEHNR and FQNEAQ (reference sequence). The CDR3 loop spans 19 amino acids. The CDR3 coding sequence is TGTGCCAGCAGCCCAATGGGACAGGGGGCCCGACCCTCTGGAAACACCATATATTTT. It translates to CASSPMGQGARPSGNTIYF. The whole variable domain, filled in from reference TRBV7-9 and TRBJ1-3, reads DTGVSQNPRHKITKRGQNVTFRCDPISEHNRLYWYRQTLGQGPEFLTYFQNEAQLEKSRLLSDRFSAERPKGSFSTLEIQRTEQGDSAMYLCASSPMGQGARPSGNTIYFGEGSWLTVV.

The V call is TRBV2, the J call TRBJ2-1; D is uncertain. CDR1 SNHLY and CDR2 FYNNEI come from the germline V gene. The CDR3 sequence is 16 residues long. V dropped 4 bases and J dropped 0 bases, with 13 bases sitting between them. CDR3 protein: CASSVVSRGSYNEQFF. DNA for the CDR3: TGTGCCAGCAGTGTAGTATCCCGCGGCTCCTACAATGAGCAGTTCTTC.

The CDR3 spells CASRMTSGSYNEQFF. In nucleotides, the CDR3 is TGTGCCAGCAGGATGACTAGCGGGTCATACAATGAGCAGTTCTTC. The chain joins TRBV6-1 to TRBJ2-1; 10 bases are shared with TRBD2. This CDR3 comprises 15 residues. Trimming cost V 6 bases and J 4 bases; bases outside gene matches: 6. Germline V gene sequence: CDR1 MNHNS, CDR2 SASEGT.

A note on this clone: The junction departs from germline at one end; a sequencing error may be responsible. The chain links TRBV7-7 to TRBJ1-3, with 7 bases fitting TRBD1. The CDR3 sequence is 15 residues long. Germline-derived CDR1 and CDR2 are SSHAT and FNYEAQ (reference sequence). The CDR3 sequence is CASSLATGTENTIYF. The DNA of the CDR3 is TGTGCTAGCAGCTTAGCAACCGGGACAGAAAACACCATATATTTT.

This sequence joins TRBV7-9 and TRBJ1-1; possible D gene TRBD1, 6 bases. The CDR3 contains 12 residues. The V gene lost 10 bases and the J gene lost 6 bases, with 15 bases spanning the gap. Per the germline V gene, CDR1 is SEHNR and CDR2 is FQNEAQ (reference sequence). CDR3 region: CATGTRTAEAFF. As DNA, the CDR3 is TGTGCCACGGGGACAAGGACCGCTGAAGCTTTCTTT.

This chain links TRBV18 with TRBJ2-7; perhaps D is TRBD1 or TRBD2 (5 bases each). The length of the CDR3 is 14 residues. V lost 6 bases, J lost 2 bases, and 14 bases lay in between. From germline, CDR1 is KGHSH and CDR2 LQKENI. CDR3 DNA: TGTGCCAGCTCGCTCGGGGCAACCCCCTACGAGCAGTACTTC. Its translation: CASSLGATPYEQYF.

V is TRBV27 and J is TRBJ1-4; 7 nucleotides align to TRBD1. CDR3 size: 14 residues. Germline-derived CDR1 and CDR2 are MNHEY and SMNVEV (reference sequence). The V and J ends lost 2 bases and 3 bases, in that order; junction bases with no gene match: 0. The CDR3 DNA follows: TGTGCCAGCAGTTTACAGGGGGCTAATGAAAAACTGTTTTTT. Its translation: CASSLQGANEKLFF.

The chain couples TRBV5-1 to TRBJ2-2; 8 nucleotides agree with TRBD2. The CDR3 extends over 15 amino acids. J gave up 1 base and V 5 bases, and 4 bases lay outside the gene matches. Germline lookup yields CDR1 SGHRS and CDR2 YFSETQ. The CDR3 spells CASRGAGVNTGELFF. The CDR3 coding sequence is TGCGCCAGCAGGGGAGCGGGGGTGAACACCGGGGAGCTGTTTTTT.